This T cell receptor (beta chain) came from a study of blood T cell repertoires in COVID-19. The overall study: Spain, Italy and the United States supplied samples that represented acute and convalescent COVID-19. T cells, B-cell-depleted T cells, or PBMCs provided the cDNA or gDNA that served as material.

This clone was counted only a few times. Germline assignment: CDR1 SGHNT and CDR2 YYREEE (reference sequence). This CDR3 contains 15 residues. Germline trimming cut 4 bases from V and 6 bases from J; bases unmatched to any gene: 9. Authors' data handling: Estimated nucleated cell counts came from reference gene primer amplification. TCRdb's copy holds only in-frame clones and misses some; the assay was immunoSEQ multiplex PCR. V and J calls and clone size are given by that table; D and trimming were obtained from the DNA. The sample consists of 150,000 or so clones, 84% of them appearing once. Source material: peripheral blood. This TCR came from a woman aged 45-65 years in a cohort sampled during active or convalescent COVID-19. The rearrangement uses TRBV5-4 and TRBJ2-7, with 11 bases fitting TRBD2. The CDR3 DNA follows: TGTGCCAGCAGCCAAGTAGCGGGGGGGTTTGGCGAGCAGTACTTC. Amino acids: CASSQVAGGFGEQYF. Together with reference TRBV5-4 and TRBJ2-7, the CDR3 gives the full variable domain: ETGVTQSPTHLIKTRGQQVTLRCSSQSGHNTVSWYQQALGQGPQFIFQYYREEENGRGNFPPRFSGLQFPNYSSELNVNALELDDSALYLCASSQVAGGFGEQYFGPGTRLTVT.